This T cell receptor beta chain was sequenced in a study of T cell repertoires in urothelial bladder cancer. Overall study: The approximately twelve resected lesions were three cT0, three cTa, three cT1 and three cT2 or greater.

The CDR3 spans 14 residues. Germline V gives CDR1 SGHDN, CDR2 FVKESK. Trimming took 4 bases from V and 0 from J, leaving 10 bases between them. Whole-study results and caveats: Carcinoma specimens had median about 2.2% tumor infiltrating lymphocytes, benign over 10%.

The repertoire was sequenced with immunoSEQ multiplex PCR; TCRdb's copy has only in-frame clones and lacks some. The sample yields some 9,000 clones, 58% seen once. With regard to this clone: No antigen is known for it.

This TCR was sampled from a human donor with urothelial carcinoma. The chain has TRBV14 and TRBJ2-7; perhaps TRBD2 as D (6 bases). The sample consisted of tumor-infiltrating cells from bladder cancer. CDR3 in amino acids: CASSLAGSSYEQYF. The CDR3 bases are TGTGCCAGCAGCCTGGCGGGGAGCTCCTACGAGCAGTACTTC.